A selection of T cell receptor beta chains follows, all from one sample in a study of T cell repertoires in cytomegalovirus infection. Using its own MiXCR run on the reads, TCRdb lists one record per CDR3 protein. The sample records about 920,000 distinct CDR3 sequences, around a third being singletons. The antigens these receptors bind are not known. The sequenced sample was cultured CD8+ T cells from PBMCs, obtained from culture after CMV antigen stimulation. Every receptor here comes from a human donor in good health (CMV status not recorded). Some clones in this sample may be carry-over from other donors' samples. Both conserved end residues are part of each CDR3. D genes are given only for firm matches. The size field is filled for only some rows; it gives once, few, many or a size class.

few | TRBJ2-1 | TRBV7-6 | 15 | TRBD2 | TGTGCTAGCAGCCCCCCGGGAGGGAGAACTAATGAGCAGTTCTTC | CASSPPGGRTNEQFF
many | TRBJ2-1 | TRBV7-2 | 20 | NA | TGTGCCAGCAGCTTAGAACCCCCCGGGGGCGGGGGAACCTCCTACAATGAGCAGTTCTTC | CASSLEPPGGGGTSYNEQFF
few | TRBJ2-2 | TRBV6-2/TRBV6-3 | 18 | NA | TGTGCCAGCAGTTACTCTCCGCATTTCGGGGGGCGGACCGGGGAGCTGTTTTTT | CASSYSPHFGGRTGELFF
many | TRBJ1-1 | TRBV7-8 | 14 | NA | TGTGCCAGCAGCCCTTCGGACAGCTACACTGAAGCTTTCTTT | CASSPSDSYTEAFF
few | TRBJ1-2 | TRBV4-1 | 19 | NA | TGCGCCAGCAGCCAAGACCCCGACAGGACCTACTCACCTCACTATGGCTACACCTTC | CASSQDPDRTYSPHYGYTF
NA | TRBJ2-7 | TRBV12-3/TRBV12-4 | 13 | NA | TGTGCCAGCAGCCCGGGACAAATCTACGAGCAGTACTTC | CASSPGQIYEQYF
few | TRBJ1-1 | TRBV4-1 | 15 | NA | TGCGCCAGCAGCCTTCAACCTGGGGGTAACACTGAAGCTTTCTTT | CASSLQPGGNTEAFF
NA | TRBJ2-1 | TRBV7-9 | 14 | TRBD2 | TGTGCCAGCACCCCTGCCGGGGGGGCCCGTGAGCAGTTCTTC | CASTPAGGAREQFF
few | TRBJ2-5 | TRBV7-3 | 15 | TRBD2 | TGTGCCAGCAGCCCGCGGGCAGCGGGGGTAGAGACCCAGTACTTC | CASSPRAAGVETQYF
once | TRBJ2-1 | TRBV3-1 | 15 | NA | TGTGCCAGCAGCCAAAGGAGGCTAGCCTGGAATGAGCAGTTCTTC | CASSQRRLAWNEQFF
NA | TRBJ2-3 | TRBV6-5 | 15 | TRBD2 | TGTGCCAGCAGTCCATCGACTAGCGGGGGGGATACGCAGTATTTT | CASSPSTSGGDTQYF
few | TRBJ1-2 | TRBV12-3/TRBV12-4 | 16 | NA | TGTGCCAGCAGTCCCCAGTCTGGCCCCCTTAACTATGGCTACACCTTC | CASSPQSGPLNYGYTF
few | TRBJ2-5 | TRBV6-5 | 16 | TRBD2 | TGTGCCAGCAGTTACTCGGATGGACTAGTTAGATGGACCCAGTACTTC | CASSYSDGLVRWTQYF
few | TRBJ1-1 | TRBV2 | 12 | NA | TGTGCCAGCATGGGGGGGACCACTGAAGCTTTCTTT | CASMGGTTEAFF
few | TRBJ2-5 | TRBV20-1 | 12 | NA | TGCAGTGCTAGGAGGATCCAAGAGACCCAGTACTTC | CSARRIQETQYF
few | TRBJ2-3 | TRBV6-5 | 16 | TRBD1 | TGTGCCAGCAGTTACTCCGTAAGAGGGGGCTCAGATACGCAGTATTTT | CASSYSVRGGSDTQYF
NA | TRBJ2-2 | TRBV5-4 | 14 | NA | TGTGCCAGCAGCTTCCCAGAGAACACCGGGGAGCTGTTTTTT | CASSFPENTGELFF
NA | TRBJ2-7 | TRBV27 | 15 | NA | TGTGCCAGCATGTTAGTCCGGGAGAGCTCCTACGAGCAGTACTTC | CASMLVRESSYEQYF
once | TRBJ1-2 | TRBV19 | 12 | NA | TGTGCCAGTAGTATGGAGGGAGGCGGCTACACCTTC | CASSMEGGGYTF
NA | TRBJ1-1 | TRBV7-9 | 14 | TRBD1 | TGTGCCAGCAGCCAAGACACAGGGGTCACTGAAGCTTTCTTT | CASSQDTGVTEAFF
few | TRBJ1-6 | TRBV7-8 | 15 | NA | TGTGCCAGCAGCTTACGAGCGCCTGGGGAATCACCCCTCCACTTT | CASSLRAPGESPLHF
few | TRBJ1-4 | TRBV19 | 15 | NA | TGTGCCAGTACCCTAGACAGGCGGGGGAATGAAAAACTGTTTTTT | CASTLDRRGNEKLFF
NA | TRBJ2-1 | TRBV5-6 | 16 | TRBD1 | TGTGCCAGCAGCTTGAAGGGGGCGATCTCCTACAATGAGCAGTTCTTC | CASSLKGAISYNEQFF
few | TRBJ2-1 | TRBV7-6 | 15 | TRBD1 | TGTGCCAGCAGCTTCGGGGACAGGTGGGTCAATGAGCAGTTCTTC | CASSFGDRWVNEQFF
NA | TRBJ2-3 | TRBV9 | 14 | NA | TGTGCCAGCAGCGGTCCCTCAAGCACAGATACGCAGTATTTT | CASSGPSSTDTQYF
NA | TRBJ2-6 | TRBV27 | 16 | TRBD2 | TGTGCCAGCCATGGGCTAGCGGGAGCTGGGGCCAACGTCCTGACTTTC | CASHGLAGAGANVLTF
NA | TRBJ2-3 | TRBV18 | 15 | NA | TGTGCCAGCTCACCACGGGTCTCTAGCACAGATACGCAGTATTTT | CASSPRVSSTDTQYF
few | TRBJ1-3 | TRBV7-6 | 13 | NA | TGTGCCAGCAGCTTAGGTGACGGAAACACCATATATTTT | CASSLGDGNTIYF
many | TRBJ2-5 | TRBV7-9 | 16 | NA | TGTGCCAGCAGTTCTCGCCCGAGGGGGGAGCAAGAGACCCAGTACTTC | CASSSRPRGEQETQYF
few | TRBJ2-2 | TRBV7-9 | 20 | TRBD2 | TGTGCCAGCAGCCCGGACTCAGCGGGGGGGCCTGGGAGATACACCGGGGAGCTGTTTTTT | CASSPDSAGGPGRYTGELFF
few | TRBJ2-5 | TRBV7-8 | 14 | TRBD2 | TGTGCCAGCAGCTTAGCGCGGGAGAGTGAGACCCAGTACTTC | CASSLARESETQYF
few | TRBJ1-2 | TRBV7-8 | 17 | TRBD1 | TGTGCCAGCAGCCCCCCCGGGAGGGGACAGGGGGGGGATGGCTACACCTTC | CASSPPGRGQGGDGYTF
NA | TRBJ1-5 | TRBV15 | 12 | NA | TGTGCCACCAAAGGAGGCAATCAGCCCCAGCATTTT | CATKGGNQPQHF